The 5 T cell receptor beta chains listed next were all sequenced from one sample in a study of blood T cells in healthy people across ages. A second PCR, run for about 7 to 11 cycles, used a sample-barcoded 5' primer plus a J-beta primer mix. TCRdb re-called the 5' RACE reads through MiXCR, storing one row per CDR3 protein. The sample has 1.5 million to 2 million distinct CDR3 sequences; around half are singletons. Sample: blood. These receptors were taken from a middle-aged woman in good health.

The chain combines TRBV20-1 with TRBJ1-2; D might be TRBD1 (6 bases). The CDR3 consists of 13 residues. Per the germline V gene, CDR1 is DFQATT and CDR2 is SNEGSKA (reference sequence). The V gene lost 5 bases and the J gene lost 4 bases, with 14 bases spanning the gap. The CDR3 is CSAGAGGPYGYTF. The CDR3, as DNA: TGCAGTGCTGGGGCCGGGGGGCCCTATGGCTACACCTTC.

This clonotype was counted only a few times. The rearrangement joins TRBV12-3 or TRBV12-4 to TRBJ1-1; perhaps TRBD1 as D (5 bases). The CDR3 length is 13 residues. The V gene lost 4 bases and the J gene lost 4 bases, with 10 bases spanning the gap. Here the CDR3 reads CASSSQAFTEAFF. The CDR3 nucleotides are TGTGCCAGCAGTTCACAGGCCTTCACTGAAGCTTTCTTT.

V is TRBV13 and J is TRBJ2-1, with 12 nucleotides matching TRBD2. The germline V gene encodes CDR1 PRHDT and CDR2 FYEKMQ (reference sequence). V trimming: 5 bases; J trimming: 8 bases; junction bases outside the gene matches: 13. This CDR3 spans 17 amino acids. The CDR3 is CASSPGLAGPLGDEQFF. CDR3 bases: TGTGCCAGCAGCCCCGGACTAGCGGGGCCCTTGGGCGATGAGCAGTTCTTC. Combining the CDR3 with reference TRBV13 and TRBJ2-1 gives the whole variable domain AAGVIQSPRHLIKEKRETATLKCYPIPRHDTVYWYQQGPGQDPQFLISFYEKMQSDKGSIPDRFSAQQFSDYHSELNMSSLELGDSALYFCASSPGLAGPLGDEQFFGPGTRLTVL.

The CDR3 here is CSARDIRGYQETQYF. As DNA, the CDR3 is TGCAGTGCTAGGGACATTCGAGGATACCAAGAGACCCAGTACTTC. This chain joins TRBV20-1 and TRBJ2-5, with D perhaps TRBD1 (5 bases). Germline V CDR1 and CDR2: DFQATT, SNEGSKA (reference sequence). There are 15 residues in the CDR3. Trimming took off 3 bases at V and 0 bases at J, with 14 bases between the two ends.

The gene calls are TRBV4-1 and TRBJ2-3, with TRBD1 identical over 7 bases. The CDR3 spans 16 residues. V was clipped by 0 bases and J by 2 bases; unmatched bases: 5. The germline V gene has CDR1 MGHRA and CDR2 YSYEKL. The CDR3 loop is CASSQDRDRATDTQYF. As DNA, the CDR3 is TGCGCCAGCAGCCAAGATCGGGACAGAGCCACAGATACGCAGTATTTT.